A selection of T cell receptor beta chains follows, all from one sample in a study of shared clonotypes between healthy human individuals. Only in-frame clones appear in the TCRdb table, and some are missing; sequencing was by immunoSEQ multiplex PCR. Found here are 550,000 to 750,000 clones, less than 97% of them singletons; the top ten hold over 0.09%. Sequencing input: naive CD8+ T cells sorted from blood. All receptors come from a woman in her 30s in good health. CDR3s include the opening cysteine and the closing phenylalanine or tryptophan. A D gene is named only where the DNA matches it firmly. Some rows have no size entry. The others give once, few or many, or a class for an expanded clone.

CDR3	DNA	D	V	J	size
CASSFLKLAGVNEQFF	TGTGCCAGCAGTTTTTTAAAGCTAGCGGGAGTAAATGAGCAGTTCTTC	TRBD2	TRBV28	TRBJ2-1	NA
CASSAGLAAYEQYF	TGTGCCAGTAGTGCCGGACTAGCAGCCTACGAGCAGTACTTC	TRBD2	TRBV19	TRBJ2-7	few
CASSPGAYSNQPQHF	TGTGCCAGCAGTCCCGGGGCGTATAGCAATCAGCCCCAGCATTTT	NA	TRBV27	TRBJ1-5	NA
CASSLGRGMNTEAFF	TGCGCCAGCAGCCTAGGCAGGGGCATGAACACTGAAGCTTTCTTT	NA	TRBV5-1	TRBJ1-1	NA
CATSRERGLDEQYF	TGTGCCACCAGCAGAGAAAGGGGGCTCGACGAGCAGTACTTC	TRBD1	TRBV15	TRBJ2-7	NA
CASSPTSGSYSGNTIYF	TGTGCCAGCAGTCCGACCTCCGGATCTTACTCTGGAAACACCATATATTTT	NA	TRBV27	TRBJ1-3	NA
CASSQASIGGFYEQYF	TGTGCCAGCAGCCAAGCCTCGATAGGCGGATTTTACGAGCAGTACTTC	NA	TRBV4-2	TRBJ2-7	NA
CASSFRGSLDEQFF	TGTGCCAGCAGTTTTCGCGGGAGTCTCGATGAGCAGTTCTTC	TRBD2	TRBV28	TRBJ2-1	NA
CASSLVGSYEQYF	TGTGCCAGCAGCTTGGTTGGCTCCTACGAGCAGTACTTC	NA	TRBV5-6	TRBJ2-7	NA
CASSVSTGELFF	TGTGCCAGCAGCGTGAGCACCGGGGAGCTGTTTTTT	NA	TRBV9	TRBJ2-2	NA
CASSDYRGRLNTEAFF	TGTGCCAGCAGTGACTACAGGGGGCGCTTGAACACTGAAGCTTTCTTT	TRBD1	TRBV6-1	TRBJ1-1	NA
CASSYRPTSGQETQYF	TGTGCCAGCAGTTACCGCCCGACTAGCGGCCAAGAGACCCAGTACTTC	TRBD2	TRBV27	TRBJ2-5	NA
CASSQDPPGTGGEKLFF	TGCGCCAGCAGCCAAGATCCGCCCGGGACAGGGGGCGAAAAACTGTTTTTT	TRBD1	TRBV4-1	TRBJ1-4	once
CASSLVGQAAYGYTF	TGTGCCAGCAGCTTAGTAGGACAGGCGGCCTATGGCTACACCTTC	TRBD1	TRBV7-9	TRBJ1-2	NA
CASSYPEGAASKTQYF	TGTGCCAGCAGCTACCCCGAGGGAGCGGCGTCTAAGACCCAGTACTTC	NA	TRBV7-9	TRBJ2-5	NA
CASSPWTSAVEQYF	TGTGCCAGCAGTCCATGGACTAGCGCGGTCGAGCAGTACTTC	TRBD2	TRBV28	TRBJ2-7	NA
CASTPGTSGTGELFF	TGTGCCAGCACTCCAGGGACTAGCGGCACCGGGGAGCTGTTTTTT	TRBD2	TRBV5-4	TRBJ2-2	few
CASSQVIGADQPQHF	TGCGCCAGCAGCCAAGTTATCGGGGCCGATCAGCCCCAGCATTTT	NA	TRBV4-1	TRBJ1-5	NA
CASSLSNGYEQYF	TGTGCCAGCAGTTTATCCAACGGCTACGAGCAGTACTTC	NA	TRBV27	TRBJ2-7	NA
CASSRQATGLDNEQFF	TGTGCCAGCAGCCGCCAAGCGACAGGGCTCGACAATGAGCAGTTCTTC	TRBD1	TRBV14	TRBJ2-1	NA
CASSLLGTPNEQFF	TGTGCCAGCAGTCTACTAGGGACCCCGAATGAGCAGTTCTTC	NA	TRBV27	TRBJ2-1	NA
CASSLGDEQYF	TGTGCCAGCAGTCTTGGGGACGAGCAGTACTTC	NA	TRBV28	TRBJ2-7	NA
CASSWDTSYEQYF	TGTGCCAGCAGCTGGGACACCTCCTACGAGCAGTACTTC	NA	TRBV11-2	TRBJ2-7	NA
CASSDSNTGELFF	TGTGCCAGCAGCGACAGCAACACCGGGGAGCTGTTTTTT	NA	TRBV9	TRBJ2-2	NA
CASSPPTSSGMYNEQFF	TGTGCCAGCTCACCACCTACGTCTAGCGGGATGTACAATGAGCAGTTCTTC	TRBD2	TRBV18	TRBJ2-1	NA
CATSRDMASGETQYF	TGTGCCACCAGCAGAGATATGGCTAGCGGAGAGACCCAGTACTTC	TRBD2	TRBV15	TRBJ2-5	NA
CASSYSLGETQYF	TGTGCCAGCAGTTACTCACTGGGTGAGACCCAGTACTTC	NA	TRBV6-5	TRBJ2-5	NA
CASSLRTSPLYGYTF	TGTGCCAGCAGCCTCCGGACCTCACCACTCTATGGCTACACCTTC	NA	TRBV9	TRBJ1-2	NA
CASSEGLAGRTNTGELFF	TGTGCCAGCAGTGAGGGACTAGCGGGACGTACGAACACCGGGGAGCTGTTTTTT	TRBD2	TRBV6-1	TRBJ2-2	once
CSVEMSRGRTEAFF	TGCAGCGTTGAAATGAGCAGGGGGCGAACTGAAGCTTTCTTT	TRBD1	TRBV29-1	TRBJ1-1	NA
CASSSAGTGDGYTF	TGTGCCAGCAGCTCCGCCGGGACAGGGGATGGCTACACCTTC	TRBD1	TRBV28	TRBJ1-2	NA
CASSQRTSGLYEQYF	TGCGCCAGCAGCCAAAGGACTAGCGGACTCTACGAGCAGTACTTC	TRBD2	TRBV4-1	TRBJ2-7	NA
CASSPSRGGTDTQYF	TGTGCCAGCAGTCCCTCCCGGGGTGGAACAGATACGCAGTATTTT	NA	TRBV27	TRBJ2-3	NA
CASSLGWGVNTEAFF	TGCGCCAGCAGCCTTGGGTGGGGGGTGAACACTGAAGCTTTCTTT	NA	TRBV4-1	TRBJ1-1	once
CASRPRGFYEQYF	TGTGCCAGCAGGCCCCGAGGGTTCTACGAGCAGTACTTC	NA	TRBV2	TRBJ2-7	NA
CASSEVRGSFPEQFF	TGTGCCAGCAGTGAAGTCAGGGGATCCTTCCCTGAGCAGTTCTTC	NA	TRBV2	TRBJ2-1	NA
CASSVGGVKGFF	TGCGCCAGCAGCGTGGGGGGTGTGAAGGGATTCTTT	NA	TRBV5-1	TRBJ1-1	NA
CASSLSAGGTYEQYF	TGTGCCAGCAGCTTGTCAGCGGGCGGTACATACGAGCAGTACTTC	NA	TRBV5-4	TRBJ2-7	NA
CASRTSAATNEKLFF	TGTGCCAGCAGAACTTCGGCGGCAACTAATGAAAAACTGTTTTTT	NA	TRBV2	TRBJ1-4	NA
CASSLTVSAGRYEQYF	TGTGCCAGCAGCTTAACTGTGTCGGCAGGTCGCTACGAGCAGTACTTC	NA	TRBV13	TRBJ2-7	NA
CASSSSREGGFYNEQFF	TGTGCCAGCAGTTCCTCTCGGGAGGGGGGTTTTTACAATGAGCAGTTCTTC	TRBD2	TRBV28	TRBJ2-1	NA
CASSQDQDRASGYTF	TGTGCCAGCAGCCAAGATCAGGACAGGGCGTCTGGCTACACCTTC	TRBD1	TRBV4-2	TRBJ1-2	NA
CASSVGQGWLEQYF	TGTGCCAGCAGCGTGGGACAGGGATGGTTAGAGCAGTACTTC	TRBD1	TRBV6-1	TRBJ2-7	NA
CASSFAGAFYEQYF	TGTGCCAGCAGTTTTGCAGGGGCGTTCTACGAGCAGTACTTC	NA	TRBV28	TRBJ2-7	NA
CASSSVFFGSEQFF	TGTGCCAGCAGTTCGGTTTTTTTCGGGAGTGAGCAGTTCTTC	NA	TRBV28	TRBJ2-1	NA